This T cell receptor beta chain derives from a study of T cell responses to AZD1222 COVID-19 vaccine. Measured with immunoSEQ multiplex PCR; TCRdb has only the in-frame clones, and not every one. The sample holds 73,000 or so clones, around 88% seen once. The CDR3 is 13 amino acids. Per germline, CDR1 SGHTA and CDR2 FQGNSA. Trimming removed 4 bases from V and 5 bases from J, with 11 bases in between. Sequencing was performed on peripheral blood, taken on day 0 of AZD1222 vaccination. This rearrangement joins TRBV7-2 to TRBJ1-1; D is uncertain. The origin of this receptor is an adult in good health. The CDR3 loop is CASSSRVGTEAFF. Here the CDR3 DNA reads TGTGCCAGCAGCTCGAGAGTTGGGACTGAAGCTTTCTTT.